This TCR beta chain was observed in a study of blood T cell repertoires in COVID-19 (dated by TCRdb to between 2020 and 2021). With regard to the full study: Samples from collaborators originated in the United States, Italy and Spain and spanned both the acute and convalescent phases of COVID-19. The material from the prospective study consisted of cDNA or gDNA derived from T cells, B-cell-depleted T cells, or PBMCs. The dataset comprised deeply sampled blood TCRbeta repertoires from subjects exposed to, actively infected with, or recovered from COVID-19. The repertoires were released in a freely available public database intended as a resource for research on the immune response to SARS-CoV-2. The samples were drawn from two sources: the first 160 participants of the ongoing ImmuneRACE study, and some 1,300 subjects contributed by 6 global collaborators. The sample metadata nearly always contained a de-identified subject ID, COVID-19 status, age in years and sex. Where available, HLA class I and class II types were taken from metadata supplied by the sample provider and were not determined by assay-based typing. What the study reported, not specific to this receptor: The quantity of clinical and demographic metadata differed by source and by participant and was supplied without curation.

With respect to this clone: Its antigen is still unknown. No much larger clone is present one base from it, and per-base qualities are unavailable.

TCRbeta CDR3 regions were amplified from genomic DNA using the immunoSEQ Assay, a bias-controlled multiplex PCR. Turning to the authors' computational methods: The number of nucleated cells in each sample was estimated by amplification of reference gene primers within the assay. To quantify the absolute abundance of each unique TCRbeta CDR3 rearrangement, sequence reads were collapsed and filtered. For each sample, productive Simpson clonality was calculated as the square root of Simpson's diversity index across productive rearrangements. Sourced from immuneACCESS, this table was stored by TCRdb with only in-frame sequences that have V and J called. A share of the clones is absent; for the studies checked, an unresolved V gene accounts for under half, and the remainder has no known explanation. Clone size and the V and J calls come from that table; the DNA yielded D and trimming. The sample has about 340,000 clones on record, about 87% of them singletons. Of the sample, about 6% falls within the top ten clones.

One collaborating source in Seattle enrolled patients during active infection and followed them longitudinally through the course of disease. Whole blood was collected in K2EDTA tubes by collaborating institutions according to the institutions' own protocols. For TCRbeta analysis, collaborators shipped samples in one of three forms: frozen whole blood, isolated PBMCs, or DNA extracted from either of those sample types. Input material: peripheral blood. This sequence was found in a woman aged 50 to 65 with COVID-19, enrolled during active disease.

For the CDR3, the sequence is CASSLEPSNEKLFF. The nucleotide sequence is given as TGCGCCAGCAGCTTGGAACCGAGTAATGAAAAACTGTTTTTT. The chain uses TRBV5-1 and TRBJ1-4; no D segment can be confidently identified. As encoded in the germline V gene, CDR1 is SGHRS while CDR2 is YFSETQ. V loses 0 bases of germline sequence and J loses 4 bases, and the interval between the two ends is 7 bases. Spanning cysteine to phenylalanine, the CDR3 consists of 14 amino acids. Only CDR3 DNA remains: 42 bases, in frame from the first base. The full variable domain, with segments outside the CDR3 supplied by the reference TRBV5-1 and TRBJ1-4 proteins, appears as KAGVTQTPRYLIKTRGQQVTLSCSPISGHRSVSWYQQTPGQGLQFLFEYFSETQRNKGNFPGRFSGRQFSNSRSEMNVSTLELGDSALYLCASSLEPSNEKLFFGSGTQLSVL.